The 12 T cell receptor beta chains in this list originate from one sample, sequenced in a study of blood T cell repertoires in COVID-19. Assay: immunoSEQ multiplex PCR; the TCRdb copy retains only in-frame clones and omits some. The table includes around 450,000 clones, about 90% detected once. Specimen: PBMCs or T cells enriched from blood (not recorded which). All receptors come from a young man who had recovered from COVID-19.

The J gene is TRBJ1-4, the V gene TRBV5-1; D is perhaps TRBD1 (5 bases). Germline V gives CDR1 SGHRS, CDR2 YFSETQ. The V end lost 2 bases, the J end lost 8 bases, and 16 bases lay between the germline ends. The CDR3 length is 15 residues. The CDR3 nucleotides read TGCGCCAGCAGCTTCGGGGGAGCGGGGAACGAAAAACTGTTTTTT. Amino acid sequence: CASSFGGAGNEKLFF.

The chain uses TRBV15 and TRBJ2-5; D is uncertain. Trimming took 0 bases from V and 2 from J, leaving 10 bases between them. Per the germline V gene, CDR1 is LNHNV and CDR2 is YYDKDF (reference sequence). This CDR3 is 15 amino acids long. DNA of the CDR3: TGTGCCACCAGCAGAGATCTAGTGACTCAAGAGACCCAGTACTTC. Translated, it gives CATSRDLVTQETQYF.

Points on this clone: Mismatch with germline at one junction end may stem from a read error. V usage is TRBV12-3 or TRBV12-4 and J usage is TRBJ1-2; 7 bases are shared with TRBD1. The CDR3 extends over 11 amino acids. Written as DNA, the CDR3 is TGTGCCAGCAGTTTCAACCGGGACAGAGCATTC. The encoded protein is CASSFNRDRAF.

The V and J genes are TRBV10-1 and TRBJ2-7, with TRBD1 matching over 11 bases. V lost 3 bases, J lost 10 bases, and 5 bases stayed unmatched. There are 13 residues in the CDR3. The germline V gene has CDR1 WNHNN and CDR2 SYGVQD (reference sequence). DNA for the CDR3: TGCGCCAGCAGTGAAGGGACAGGGGGGAAACAGTACTTC. Amino acid sequence: CASSEGTGGKQYF.

The chain couples TRBV19 to TRBJ1-3; D remains unclear. CDR1 LNHDA and CDR2 SQIVND come from the germline V gene (reference sequence). The CDR3 is 12 amino acids. The germline V and J ends were trimmed by 5 bases and 7 bases, with 9 bases remaining between them. The CDR3 nucleotides read TGTGCCAGTAGTCCTCCGAGCAACACCATATATTTT. Translated, it gives CASSPPSNTIYF.

This rearrangement joins TRBV11-3 to TRBJ2-1; a possible D gene is TRBD2 (6 bases). CDR1 is SGHNT, CDR2 YENEEA, per germline. Trimming cost V 2 bases and J 0 bases, with 17 bases left between them. The CDR3 contains 18 residues. The CDR3 region has the DNA TGTGCCAGCAGCTTACACACGGGGGTAGGGAGCTCCTACAATGAGCAGTTCTTC. Its translation: CASSLHTGVGSSYNEQFF.

The rearrangement links TRBV7-3 to TRBJ2-7; 7 bases align to TRBD1. The CDR3 runs to 14 residues. Germline lookup yields CDR1 SGHTA and CDR2 FQGTGA. Losses at the gene ends were 4 bases for V and 2 bases for J; bases not matched to a gene: 5. For the CDR3, the DNA is TGTGCCAGCAGCTCAGACAGGGACGCCTACGAGCAGTACTTC. The encoded protein is CASSSDRDAYEQYF.

The rearrangement uses TRBV27 and TRBJ2-7; D is possibly TRBD1 (6 bases). CDR3 length equals 13 residues. V dropped 0 bases and J dropped 6 bases, with 9 bases sitting between them. Germline V CDR1 and CDR2: MNHEY, SMNVEV (reference sequence). The CDR3: CASSLSTGSEQYF. CDR3 nucleotides: TGTGCCAGCAGTTTATCGACAGGCAGCGAGCAGTACTTC.

This chain uses TRBV2 with TRBJ1-2, with D perhaps TRBD1 (6 bases). With 5 bases removed from V and 4 bases from J, the gap between germline ends came to 11 bases. This CDR3 has 13 residues. Germline CDR1 SNHLY, CDR2 FYNNEI. CDR3: CASSSGEGYGYTF. For the CDR3, the DNA is TGTGCCAGCAGTTCAGGGGAAGGCTATGGCTACACCTTC.

The J gene is TRBJ2-1, the V gene TRBV19, with D hard to call. The CDR3 is 13 amino acids. Between the trimmed V and J ends, which lost 8 bases and 7 bases, there was a span of 15 bases. Germline CDR1 LNHDA, CDR2 SQIVND (reference sequence). CDR3 coding DNA: TGTGCCAGTCCTAGTCCGCGCGGAAATGAGCAGTTCTTC. It yields the protein CASPSPRGNEQFF.

The rearrangement joins TRBV7-3 to TRBJ2-2; D perhaps matches TRBD2 (6 bases). Germline CDR1 and CDR2: SGHTA and FQGTGA. The CDR3 loop spans 14 amino acids. V was clipped by 1 base and J by 4 bases, with 7 bases between them. The CDR3 is CASSLIAVTGELFF. In DNA, the CDR3 is TGTGCCAGCAGCTTAATAGCGGTCACCGGGGAGCTGTTTTTT.

The rearrangement uses TRBV27 and TRBJ1-5, with TRBD1 matching over 8 bases. This CDR3 comprises 15 residues. The J segment lost 3 bases and the V segment lost 4 bases, leaving 5 bases of the junction unmatched. Looked up from germline, CDR1 is MNHEY and CDR2 is SMNVEV (reference sequence). The CDR3 sequence: CASSSGGPFNQPQHF. The DNA for the CDR3 is TGTGCCAGCAGTTCAGGGGGCCCTTTCAATCAGCCCCAGCATTTT.